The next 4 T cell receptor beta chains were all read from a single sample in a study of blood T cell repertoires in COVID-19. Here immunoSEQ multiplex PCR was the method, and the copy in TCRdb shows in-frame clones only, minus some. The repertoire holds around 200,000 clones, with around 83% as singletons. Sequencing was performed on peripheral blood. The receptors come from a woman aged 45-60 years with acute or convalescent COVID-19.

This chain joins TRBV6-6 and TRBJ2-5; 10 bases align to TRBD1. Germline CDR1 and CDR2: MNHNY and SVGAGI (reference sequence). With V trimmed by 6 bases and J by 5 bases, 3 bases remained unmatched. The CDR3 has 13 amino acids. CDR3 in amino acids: CASSQGQGETQYF. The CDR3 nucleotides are TGTGCCAGCAGCCAGGGACAGGGGGAGACCCAGTACTTC.

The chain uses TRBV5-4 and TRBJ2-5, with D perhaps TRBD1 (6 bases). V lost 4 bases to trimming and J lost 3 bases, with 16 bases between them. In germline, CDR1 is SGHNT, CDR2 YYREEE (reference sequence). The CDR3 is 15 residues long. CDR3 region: CASSPYGAGEETQYF. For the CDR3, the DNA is TGTGCCAGCAGCCCTTATGGGGCAGGGGAAGAGACCCAGTACTTC.

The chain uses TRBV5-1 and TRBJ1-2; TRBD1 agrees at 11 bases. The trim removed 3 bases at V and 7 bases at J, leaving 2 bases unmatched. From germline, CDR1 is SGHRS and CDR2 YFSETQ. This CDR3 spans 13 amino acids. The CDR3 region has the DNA TGCGCCAGCAGCTCGGGACAGGGGGTTGGCTACACCTTC. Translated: CASSSGQGVGYTF.

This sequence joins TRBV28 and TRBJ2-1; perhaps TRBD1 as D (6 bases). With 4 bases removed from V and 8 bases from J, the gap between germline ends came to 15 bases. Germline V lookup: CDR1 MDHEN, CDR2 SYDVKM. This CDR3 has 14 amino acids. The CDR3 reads CASSSADSRDEQFF. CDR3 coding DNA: TGTGCCAGCAGTTCAGCGGACAGTAGAGATGAGCAGTTCTTC.